The clone carrying this T cell receptor beta chain was observed a handful of times. Germline-derived CDR1 and CDR2 are SGHDN and FVKESK. V lost 4 bases, J lost 2 bases, and 17 bases stayed unmatched. This CDR3 is built from 19 residues. This sample is part of a study of blood T cell repertoires in COVID-19. Overall study context: The United States, Italy and Spain provided the acute and convalescent COVID-19 samples. PBMCs, B-cell-depleted T cells, or T cells were the source of the cDNA or gDNA that made up the material.

As processed by the authors: Amplified reference gene primers provided the basis for estimating nucleated cell counts. Sequenced by immunoSEQ multiplex PCR; TCRdb stores in-frame clones only, minus some. The V and J calls and clone size come from that table; D and trimming were worked out from the DNA. This table holds approximately 160,000 clones, more than 65% found once. The rearrangement uses TRBV14 and TRBJ1-3, with TRBD1 matching 7 bases. The sample consisted of peripheral blood. This clonotype was sampled from a woman aged 45-65 years in a cohort sampled during active or convalescent COVID-19. The DNA of the CDR3 is TGTGCCAGCAGCCCAAGACAGGGACACTCAAGGGGAGCTGGAAACACCATATATTTT. As protein: CASSPRQGHSRGAGNTIYF.